Described below is a single TCR beta chain sequence and its context. TCR beta chains were sequenced at survey level with immunoSEQ. The assay was immunoSEQ multiplex PCR, and TCRdb's table has in-frame clones only and misses some. The table includes approximately 70,000 clones, over 85% detected once. Germline V gives CDR1 SGHTA, CDR2 FQGNSA. V was pared by 1 base and J by 4 bases, with 8 bases between. The CDR3 length is 13 residues. V usage is TRBV7-2 and J usage is TRBJ2-7; the D gene is possibly TRBD2 (5 bases). Sequenced material: PBMCs. The receptor was derived from a middle-aged man with rheumatoid arthritis. CDR3 bases: TGTGCCAGCAGCTTAGGTTCGGGGTACGAGCAGTACTTC. Its protein product is CASSLGSGYEQYF.